These 6 T cell receptor beta chains originate from one sample sequenced in a study of regulatory T cells in long-lasting Graves disease. As to time point: persistent/refractory GD, antithyroid drugs over 5 years with positive TRAb. Preparation of the TCR library used RNA extracted from PBMCs. The TCR beta library used iRepertoire HTBI primers with Arm-PCR amplification of CDR3. TCRdb analysed the multiplex PCR reads with MiXCR anew, one entry per CDR3 protein. This table holds approximately 380,000 distinct CDR3 sequences, more than 20% found once. Source: peripheral blood mononuclear cells (PBMCs), taken when the disease was refractory, from a patient treated with antithyroid drugs. These receptors originate from a female donor with Graves disease.

This clonotype appeared a few times. The CDR3 loop reads CAISESQALNYGYTF. CDR3 in DNA: TGTGCCATCAGTGAGTCCCAGGCCTTAAACTATGGCTACACCTTC. This chain connects TRBV10-3 to TRBJ1-2, with D unclear. Trimming removed 0 bases at V and 2 bases at J, with 10 bases between. CDR1 ENHRY and CDR2 SYGVKD come from the germline V gene. The length of the CDR3 is 15 residues.

V usage is TRBV6-2 or TRBV6-3 and J usage is TRBJ1-2, with D uncertain. Trimming removed 0 bases from V and 8 bases from J, with 16 bases in between. There are 15 residues in the CDR3. Germline-derived CDR1 and CDR2 are MNHEY and SVGEGT. In nucleotides, the CDR3 is TGTGCCAGCAGTTACTCGATGGCACAGCAGGAAGGCTACACCTTC. This gives the protein CASSYSMAQQEGYTF.

The chain combines TRBV18 with TRBJ1-1, with D hard to call. The CDR3 consists of 11 residues. V was trimmed by 3 bases and J by 8 bases, leaving 7 bases between them. From germline, CDR1 is KGHSH and CDR2 LQKENI. The CDR3 DNA sequence: TGTGCCAGCTCACCTGGGGTCGAAGCTTTCTTT. Translated: CASSPGVEAFF. Supplemented by reference TRBV18 and TRBJ1-1, the full variable domain reads NAGVMQNPRHLVRRRGQEARLRCSPMKGHSHVYWYRQLPEEGLKFMVYLQKENIIDESGMPKERFSAEFPKEGPSILRIQQVVRGDSAAYFCASSPGVEAFFGQGTRLTVV.

In its sample, this clonotype was seen a few times. The V call is TRBV11-2, the J call TRBJ2-3, with no clear D. The CDR3 has 11 amino acids. The V end lost 2 bases, the J end lost 10 bases, and 7 bases lay between the germline ends. The V gene's germline CDR1 is SGHAT and CDR2 FQNNGV. CDR3 residues: CASSLNPSQYF. The DNA of the CDR3 is TGTGCCAGCAGCTTAAATCCTTCGCAGTATTTT.

The chain carries TRBV10-3 and TRBJ2-7; D gene ambiguous. Trimming took 4 bases from V and 4 from J, leaving 17 bases between them. CDR3 length equals 15 residues. The germline CDR1 and CDR2 sequences are ENHRY and SYGVKD. The CDR3 spells CAISVGRVLSYEQYF. In DNA form, the CDR3 reads TGTGCCATCAGTGTGGGCCGGGTGCTAAGTTACGAGCAGTACTTC.

V usage is TRBV10-3 and J usage is TRBJ1-5, with D tentatively TRBD1 (6 bases). CDR1 is ENHRY, CDR2 SYGVKD, per germline. The V gene lost 6 bases and the J gene lost 0 bases, with 15 bases spanning the gap. The CDR3 extends over 16 amino acids. CDR3 loop: CAISGQFGDSNQPQHF. Here the CDR3 DNA reads TGTGCCATCAGCGGACAGTTTGGGGATAGCAATCAGCCCCAGCATTTT.